The 9 T cell receptor beta chains below come from one sample, sequenced in a study of T cell repertoires in cytomegalovirus infection. From the reads, TCRdb called clonotypes with MiXCR, one entry per CDR3 protein. The table has some 270,000 distinct CDR3 sequences, roughly a fifth seen once; the top ten hold approximately 19%. These TCRs are of unknown antigen specificity. Sequenced material: cultured PBMCs, taken from culture after CMV antigen stimulation. The source is a human donor in good health (CMV status not recorded). Some clones in this sample may be carry-over from other donors' samples.

The chain is built from TRBV28 and TRBJ2-1, with TRBD2 identical over 9 bases. Trimming cost V 6 bases and J 2 bases; bases outside gene matches: 5. The CDR3 runs 15 residues. Per germline, CDR1 MDHEN and CDR2 SYDVKM. CDR3: CASSTGGRAYNEQFF. The CDR3 DNA reads TGTGCCAGCAGCACGGGCGGGAGGGCCTACAATGAGCAGTTCTTC.

The chain combines TRBV10-1 with TRBJ1-2; D is undetermined. CDR1 WNHNN and CDR2 SYGVQD come from the germline V gene (reference sequence). This CDR3 region has 13 residues. The V end lost 4 bases, the J end lost 2 bases, and 8 bases lay between the germline ends. This CDR3 reads CASSVNSNYGYTF. CDR3 nucleotides: TGCGCCAGCAGTGTTAACAGCAACTATGGCTACACCTTC.

This clonotype was counted only a few times. V is TRBV11-2 and J is TRBJ1-1; D is unresolved. Trimming left V 5 bases short and J 10 bases short, with 20 bases between. The CDR3 totals 14 residues. Per the germline V gene, CDR1 is SGHAT and CDR2 is FQNNGV. The CDR3 here is CASSLNGLPYGAFF. CDR3 DNA sequence: TGTGCCAGCAGCCTGAACGGACTGCCCTATGGAGCTTTCTTT.

This clonotype was counted only a few times. The rearrangement links TRBV7-2 to TRBJ1-5; D unclear. Germline assignment: CDR1 SGHTA and CDR2 FQGNSA. This CDR3 region has 14 residues. V was cut by 9 bases and J by 4 bases, with 16 bases left in between. Written as DNA, the CDR3 is TGTGCCAGTTGCCTTTTGGGCGGGAATCAGCCCCAGCATTTT. This gives the protein CASCLLGGNQPQHF.

In its sample, this clonotype was seen many times. The V and J genes are TRBV7-2 and TRBJ2-7; the match to TRBD2 covers 8 bases. J lost 3 bases, V lost 3 bases, and 4 bases had no gene match. CDR1 SGHTA and CDR2 FQGNSA come from the germline V gene. The CDR3 consists of 14 residues. The CDR3 is CASSFTGTSYEQYF. The DNA of the CDR3 is TGTGCCAGCAGCTTTACCGGGACTAGCTACGAGCAGTACTTC.

The V call is TRBV19, the J call TRBJ1-5; D remains unclear. CDR1 is LNHDA and CDR2 is SQIVND in the germline V gene (reference sequence). With 7 bases removed from V and 7 bases from J, the gap between germline ends came to 11 bases. The CDR3 has 12 residues. The CDR3 region has the DNA TGTGCCAGTATGGGCTACGGGCAGCCCCAGCATTTT. It codes for CASMGYGQPQHF.

This chain joins TRBV7-2 and TRBJ1-5; 10 nucleotides match TRBD1. The V segment lost 5 bases and the J segment 0 bases; nucleotides outside the gene matches: 7. Germline V lookup: CDR1 SGHTA, CDR2 FQGNSA. The CDR3 totals 17 residues. The CDR3: CASSPGTGAFSNQPQHF. The CDR3 nucleotides are TGTGCCAGCAGCCCAGGGACAGGGGCATTTAGCAATCAGCCCCAGCATTTT.

This clonotype was counted a few times. The chain combines TRBV2 with TRBJ2-7, with D perhaps TRBD1 (7 bases). Germline CDR1 SNHLY, CDR2 FYNNEI. V was shortened by 11 bases and J by 4 bases, with 15 bases between the two germline ends. The CDR3 consists of 12 residues. CDR3 nucleotides: TGTGCCGGAGGGGGCGCGCGTTACGAGCAGTACTTC. Its translation is CAGGGARYEQYF.

The sample holds many counts of this clonotype. The V and J genes are TRBV7-8 and TRBJ1-1; D not certain. This CDR3 is built from 14 residues. The V gene's germline CDR1 is SGHVS and CDR2 FQNEAQ. V lost 1 base to trimming and J lost 4 bases, with 10 bases between them. The CDR3 reads CASSLGLGGTEAFF. CDR3 nucleotides: TGTGCCAGCAGCTTAGGTTTGGGCGGCACTGAAGCTTTCTTT.